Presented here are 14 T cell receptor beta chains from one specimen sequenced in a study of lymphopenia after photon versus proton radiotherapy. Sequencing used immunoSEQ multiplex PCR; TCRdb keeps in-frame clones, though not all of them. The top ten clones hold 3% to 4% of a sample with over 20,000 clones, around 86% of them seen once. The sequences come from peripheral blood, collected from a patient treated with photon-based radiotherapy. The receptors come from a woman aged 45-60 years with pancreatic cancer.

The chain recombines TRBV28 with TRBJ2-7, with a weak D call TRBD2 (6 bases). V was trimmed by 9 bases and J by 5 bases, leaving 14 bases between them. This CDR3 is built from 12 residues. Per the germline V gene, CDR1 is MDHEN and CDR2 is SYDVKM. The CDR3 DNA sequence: TGTGCCAGTACTGGGGGGAGCCACGAGCAGTACTTC. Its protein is CASTGGSHEQYF.

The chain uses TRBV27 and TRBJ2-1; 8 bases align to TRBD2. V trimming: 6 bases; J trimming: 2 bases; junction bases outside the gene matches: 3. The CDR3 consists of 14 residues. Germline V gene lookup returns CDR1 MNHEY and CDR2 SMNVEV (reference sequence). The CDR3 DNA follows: TGTGCCAGCAGACGTAGCGGGACCTACAATGAGCAGTTCTTC. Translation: CASRRSGTYNEQFF.

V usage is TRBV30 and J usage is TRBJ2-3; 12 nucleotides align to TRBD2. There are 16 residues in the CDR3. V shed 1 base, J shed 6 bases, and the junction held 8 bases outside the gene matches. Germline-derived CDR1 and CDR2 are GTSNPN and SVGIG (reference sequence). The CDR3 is CAWSGLAGESWDTQYF. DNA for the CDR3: TGTGCCTGGAGTGGACTAGCGGGGGAATCCTGGGATACGCAGTATTTT.

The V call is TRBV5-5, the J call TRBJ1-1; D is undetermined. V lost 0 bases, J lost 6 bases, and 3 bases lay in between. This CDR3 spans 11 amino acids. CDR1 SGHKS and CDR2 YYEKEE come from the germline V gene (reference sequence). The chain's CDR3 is CASSLDPEAFF. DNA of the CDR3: TGTGCCAGCAGCTTGGATCCTGAAGCTTTCTTT.

The CDR3 nucleotides are TGTGCCAGCAGAAACAGGGGGCGGGAGGAAGGCTATGGCTACACCTTC. Its protein is CASRNRGREEGYGYTF. The rearrangement links TRBV5-8 to TRBJ1-2; the match to TRBD1 covers 9 bases. Germline V gene sequence: CDR1 SGHTS, CDR2 YDEGEE. Trimming at V came to 5 bases and at J to 4 bases, leaving 12 bases not matched to a gene. CDR3 length: 16 amino acids.

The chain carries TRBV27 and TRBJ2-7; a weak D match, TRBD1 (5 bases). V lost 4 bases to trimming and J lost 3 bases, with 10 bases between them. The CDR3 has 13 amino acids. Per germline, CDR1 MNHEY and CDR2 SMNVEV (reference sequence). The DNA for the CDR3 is TGTGCCAGCAGTTATCGACAGAGCTACGAGCAGTACTTC. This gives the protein CASSYRQSYEQYF.

The CDR3 region is CASSLASRLYTGELFF. CDR3 sequence (DNA): TGTGCCAGCAGTTTGGCTAGCCGACTCTACACCGGGGAGCTGTTTTTT. V usage is TRBV28 and J usage is TRBJ2-2; perhaps TRBD2 as D (5 bases). The ends were cut back, 3 bases at V and 3 bases at J, with 14 bases in the middle. Germline loops: CDR1 MDHEN, CDR2 SYDVKM. The CDR3 is 16 amino acids.

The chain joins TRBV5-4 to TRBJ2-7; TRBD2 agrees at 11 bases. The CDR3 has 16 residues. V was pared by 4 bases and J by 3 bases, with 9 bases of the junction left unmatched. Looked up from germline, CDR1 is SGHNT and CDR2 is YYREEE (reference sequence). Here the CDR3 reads CASSPRSGRALYEQYF. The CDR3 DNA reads TGTGCCAGCAGCCCCCGTAGCGGGAGGGCCCTCTACGAGCAGTACTTC. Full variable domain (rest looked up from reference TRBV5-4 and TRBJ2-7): ETGVTQSPTHLIKTRGQQVTLRCSSQSGHNTVSWYQQALGQGPQFIFQYYREEENGRGNFPPRFSGLQFPNYSSELNVNALELDDSALYLCASSPRSGRALYEQYFGPGTRLTVT.

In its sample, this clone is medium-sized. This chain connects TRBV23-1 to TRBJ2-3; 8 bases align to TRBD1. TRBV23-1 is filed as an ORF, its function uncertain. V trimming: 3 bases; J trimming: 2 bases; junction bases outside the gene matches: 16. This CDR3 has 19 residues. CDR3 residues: CASSHPTPRDRSYTDTQYF. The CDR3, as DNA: TGCGCCAGCAGTCACCCAACTCCCCGGGACAGGTCTTACACAGATACGCAGTATTTT.

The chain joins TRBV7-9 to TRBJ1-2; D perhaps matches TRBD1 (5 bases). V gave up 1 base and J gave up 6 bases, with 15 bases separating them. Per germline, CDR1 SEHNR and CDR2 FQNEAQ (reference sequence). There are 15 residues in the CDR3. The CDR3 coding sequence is TGTGCCAGCAGCTTAGAAGAGGGTTTGGGGGATGGCTACACCTTC. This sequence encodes CASSLEEGLGDGYTF.

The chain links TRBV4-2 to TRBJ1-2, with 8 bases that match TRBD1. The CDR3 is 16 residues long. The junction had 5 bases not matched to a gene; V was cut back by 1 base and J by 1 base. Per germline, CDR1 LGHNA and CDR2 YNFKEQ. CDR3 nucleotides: TGTGCCAGCAGCCAAGTTGCGGACAGGGTTAACTATGGCTACACCTTC. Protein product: CASSQVADRVNYGYTF.

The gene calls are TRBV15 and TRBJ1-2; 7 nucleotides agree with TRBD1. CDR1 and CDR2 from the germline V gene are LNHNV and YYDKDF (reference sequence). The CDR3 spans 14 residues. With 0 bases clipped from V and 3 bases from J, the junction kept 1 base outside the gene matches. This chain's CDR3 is CATSRDRGDYGYTF. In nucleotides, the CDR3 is TGTGCCACCAGCAGAGACAGGGGGGACTATGGCTACACCTTC.

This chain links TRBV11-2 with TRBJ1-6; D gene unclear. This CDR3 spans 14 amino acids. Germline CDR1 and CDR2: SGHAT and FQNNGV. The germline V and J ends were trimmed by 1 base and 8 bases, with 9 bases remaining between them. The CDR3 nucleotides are TGTGCCAGCAGCTTAGGGCAGGTCTATTCACCCCTCCACTTT. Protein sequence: CASSLGQVYSPLHF.

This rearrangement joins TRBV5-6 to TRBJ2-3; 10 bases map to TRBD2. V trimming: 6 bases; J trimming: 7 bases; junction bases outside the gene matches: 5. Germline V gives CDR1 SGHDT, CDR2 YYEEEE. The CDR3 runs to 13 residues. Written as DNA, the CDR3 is TGTGCCAGCACCTATAGCGGGAGGAATACGCAGTATTTT. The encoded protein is CASTYSGRNTQYF.